The 15 T cell receptor beta chains below come from one sample, sequenced in a study of blood T cell repertoires in COVID-19. Produced via immunoSEQ multiplex PCR; TCRdb's table is partial and in-frame only. The sample consists of fewer than 250,000 clones, roughly 85% of them appearing once. The specimen was peripheral blood. The receptors shown here come from a man between 40 and 49 years old with acute or convalescent COVID-19.

The rearrangement uses TRBV7-2 and TRBJ2-7, with D tentatively TRBD1 (6 bases). In germline, CDR1 is SGHTA, CDR2 FQGNSA. The CDR3 sequence is 15 residues long. Deletions cut 1 base from V and 3 bases from J, with 13 bases between. The CDR3 coding sequence is TGTGCCAGCAGCTTAGGGGCCAGGGGATTCTACGAGCAGTACTTC. As protein: CASSLGARGFYEQYF.

The DNA for the CDR3 is TGTGCCAGCAGTGAGGGGGACAGGGTGATTAATGAGCAGTTCTTC. This sequence encodes CASSEGDRVINEQFF. The chain recombines TRBV2 with TRBJ2-1; TRBD1 aligns across 9 bases. Germline V gene lookup returns CDR1 SNHLY and CDR2 FYNNEI. The J segment lost 7 bases and the V segment lost 3 bases, leaving 7 bases of the junction unmatched. This CDR3 comprises 15 residues.

The chain carries TRBV27 and TRBJ2-7; 9 bases agree with TRBD1. Germline V CDR1 and CDR2: MNHEY, SMNVEV (reference sequence). With 5 bases clipped from V and 3 bases from J, the junction kept 5 bases outside the gene matches. There are 14 residues in the CDR3. CDR3 nucleotides: TGTGCCAGCAGTAACCGGGACAGGGTCTACGAGCAGTACTTC. Amino acids: CASSNRDRVYEQYF.

The gene calls are TRBV7-9 and TRBJ1-2, with D unclear. CDR3 length equals 13 residues. Germline loops: CDR1 SEHNR, CDR2 FQNEAQ (reference sequence). Trimming left V 5 bases short and J 7 bases short, with 14 bases between. In nucleotides, the CDR3 is TGTGCCAGCAGCCCGGATTCGGGTACTGGCTACACCTTC. Translating it yields CASSPDSGTGYTF.

This rearrangement joins TRBV19 to TRBJ2-7, with D possibly being TRBD1 (6 bases). CDR3 length: 11 amino acids. The germline V and J ends were trimmed by 8 bases and 4 bases, with 9 bases remaining between them. From germline, CDR1 is LNHDA and CDR2 SQIVND (reference sequence). This CDR3 is CASGGPYEQYF. The DNA of the CDR3 is TGTGCCAGTGGGGGCCCATACGAGCAGTACTTC. The complete variable domain, with remaining parts taken from reference TRBV19 and TRBJ2-7, reads DGGITQSPKYLFRKEGQNVTLSCEQNLNHDAMYWYRQDPGQGLRLIYYSQIVNDFQKGDIAEGYSVSREKKESFPLTVTSAQKNPTAFYLCASGGPYEQYFGPGTRLTVT.

The chain couples TRBV5-3 to TRBJ1-5; 9 bases map to TRBD1. TRBV5-3 is an ORF for which the function is uncertain. The CDR3 spans 19 residues. The junction had 16 bases not matched to a gene; V was cut back by 3 bases and J by 3 bases. In DNA form, the CDR3 reads TGTGCCAGAAGCTGCGAGCGAAGGACAGGGGCGAAATACAATCAGCCCCAGCATTTT. It yields the protein CARSCERRTGAKYNQPQHF.

The chain employs TRBV28 and TRBJ2-1, with 7 bases aligning to TRBD2. The ends lost 3 bases at V and 9 bases at J; junction bases unmatched: 11. The CDR3 totals 15 residues. CDR1 is MDHEN, CDR2 SYDVKM, per germline. The CDR3 coding sequence is TGTGCCAGCAGTTTCAGCAGCGGGGCTCGGGTTGAGCAGTTCTTC. Its translation is CASSFSSGARVEQFF.

The rearrangement links TRBV21-1 to TRBJ1-5. TRBV21-1 is described as a pseudogene. The CDR3 spans 16 residues. CDR3 in amino acids: CASSKWEEIRNQPQHF. The CDR3 DNA reads as TGTGCCAGCAGCAAATGGGAGGAGATTCGCAATCAGCCCCAGCATTTT.

The genes are TRBV5-4 and TRBJ2-1; 7 bases map to TRBD1. This CDR3 region has 15 residues. J was trimmed by 4 bases and V by 0 bases; bases with no gene match: 4. CDR1 is SGHNT and CDR2 is YYREEE in the germline V gene (reference sequence). CDR3 region: CASSLGQGIYNEQFF. In nucleotides, the CDR3 is TGTGCCAGCAGCTTGGGACAGGGAATATACAATGAGCAGTTCTTC.

The chain employs TRBV5-1 and TRBJ2-7; weak D call: TRBD1 (6 bases). CDR1 and CDR2 from the germline V gene are SGHRS and YFSETQ. This CDR3 is 13 amino acids long. V was clipped by 4 bases and J by 2 bases, with 10 bases between them. The CDR3 is CASSHTGTYEQYF. The CDR3 DNA sequence: TGCGCCAGCAGCCATACAGGGACCTACGAGCAGTACTTC. The whole variable domain, remainder taken from reference TRBV5-1 and TRBJ2-7, is KAGVTQTPRYLIKTRGQQVTLSCSPISGHRSVSWYQQTPGQGLQFLFEYFSETQRNKGNFPGRFSGRQFSNSRSEMNVSTLELGDSALYLCASSHTGTYEQYFGPGTRLTVT.

The rearrangement joins TRBV7-2 to TRBJ1-1; D is uncertain. The V end lost 1 base, the J end lost 4 bases, and 13 bases lay between the germline ends. Germline V gene sequence: CDR1 SGHTA, CDR2 FQGNSA. The CDR3 extends over 15 amino acids. CDR3 coding DNA: TGTGCCAGCAGCTTAGAGTTGAGGCGGTTCACTGAAGCTTTCTTT. Its protein product is CASSLELRRFTEAFF.

The chain has TRBV12-3 or TRBV12-4 and TRBJ2-7, with TRBD2 matching 8 bases. The CDR3 length is 13 residues. The junction had 3 bases not matched to a gene; V was cut back by 3 bases and J by 5 bases. The CDR3 sequence: CASSLRTSHEQYF. CDR3 DNA sequence: TGTGCCAGCAGTTTGAGGACTAGCCACGAGCAGTACTTC.

J is TRBJ2-3 and V is TRBV9; 15 bases align to TRBD2. V lost 4 bases to trimming and J lost 6 bases; unmatched junction nucleotides: 3. The germline CDR1 and CDR2 sequences are SGDLS and YYNGEE. CDR3 length: 15 residues. In nucleotides, the CDR3 is TGTGCCAGCAGCCCGGGGACTAGCGGGGGGGATACGCAGTATTTT. The encoded protein is CASSPGTSGGDTQYF.

The chain links TRBV15 to TRBJ2-3; TRBD2 is a possible D gene (5 bases). Germline CDR1 reads LNHNV; CDR2 reads YYDKDF (reference sequence). This CDR3 spans 14 amino acids. Trimming left V 8 bases short and J 4 bases short, with 16 bases between. This CDR3 is CATAWHGKADTQYF. CDR3 coding DNA: TGTGCCACCGCGTGGCACGGGAAGGCAGATACGCAGTATTTT. Filled out from reference TRBV15 and TRBJ2-3, the complete variable domain reads DAMVIQNPRYQVTQFGKPVTLSCSQTLNHNVMYWYQQKSSQAPKLLFHYYDKDFNNEADTPDNFQSRRPNTSFCFLDIRSPGLGDTAMYLCATAWHGKADTQYFGPGTRLTVL.

This sequence joins TRBV4-1 and TRBJ2-1; 9 bases line up with TRBD2. This CDR3 is built from 17 residues. CDR1 is MGHRA and CDR2 is YSYEKL in the germline V gene. J gave up 10 bases and V 1 base, and 14 bases lay outside the gene matches. The CDR3 DNA reads TGCGCCAGCAGCCAAGGCCGCCTAGCGGGGCACTCGTTAGAGCAGTTCTTC. Protein product: CASSQGRLAGHSLEQFF.